What follows are 23 T cell receptor beta chains derived from one specimen sequenced in a study of cytomegalovirus exposure and HLA in healthy donors. It was with 60 Vbeta and 13 Jbeta primers that the PCR ran. Data came from immunoSEQ multiplex PCR; TCRdb stores just in-frame clones and leaves some out. The sample consists of 300,000 or so clones, 84% of them appearing once. Sequenced sample: PBMCs. The receptor set was obtained from a woman aged 40 to 55 in good health and CMV-seropositive.

The J gene is TRBJ1-2, the V gene TRBV4-2; 7 nucleotides agree with TRBD1. V shed 1 base and J 8 bases; nucleotides not matched to a gene: 4. There are 13 residues in the CDR3. Germline CDR1 reads LGHNA; CDR2 reads YNFKEQ. CDR3 bases: TGTGCCAGCAGCCAAGTCGGGACAGACGGCTACACCTTC. Amino acids: CASSQVGTDGYTF.

The CDR3 loop reads CASSPGGLADNEQFF. The CDR3 DNA is TGTGCCAGCAGCCCCGGGGGACTAGCGGACAATGAGCAGTTCTTC. This sequence joins TRBV13 and TRBJ2-1; 11 bases match TRBD2. Germline V gene data show CDR1 as PRHDT and CDR2 as FYEKMQ (reference sequence). The length of the CDR3 is 15 residues. V shed 5 bases and J 5 bases; nucleotides not matched to a gene: 5.

The V and J genes are TRBV19 and TRBJ1-1; tentatively, D is TRBD1 (5 bases). Per germline, CDR1 LNHDA and CDR2 SQIVND (reference sequence). Trimming cost V 6 bases and J 4 bases, with 15 bases left between them. This CDR3 contains 14 residues. The CDR3 region has the DNA TGTGCCAGTAGCCCCCAAAGGACATCCACTGAAGCTTTCTTT. It codes for CASSPQRTSTEAFF.

V is TRBV15 and J is TRBJ2-1; a possible D gene is TRBD1 (6 bases). V lost 5 bases to trimming and J lost 9 bases, with 17 bases between them. The CDR3 covers 14 residues. From germline, CDR1 is LNHNV and CDR2 YYDKDF (reference sequence). CDR3 bases: TGTGCCACCAGCCCAGGCGACAGGTCCCGTGAGCAGTTCTTC. It encodes CATSPGDRSREQFF. Combining the CDR3 with reference TRBV15 and TRBJ2-1 gives the whole variable domain DAMVIQNPRYQVTQFGKPVTLSCSQTLNHNVMYWYQQKSSQAPKLLFHYYDKDFNNEADTPDNFQSRRPNTSFCFLDIRSPGLGDTAMYLCATSPGDRSREQFFGPGTRLTVL.

This clone was observed a few times. The chain uses TRBV2 and TRBJ1-5, with D possibly being TRBD1 (5 bases). CDR1 and CDR2 (germline): SNHLY, FYNNEI. The CDR3 is 15 amino acids. Trimming removed 8 bases at V and 0 bases at J, with 14 bases between. In nucleotides, the CDR3 is TGTGCCAGCTCCCAGGGAGGTTTTAGCAATCAGCCCCAGCATTTT. Amino acid sequence: CASSQGGFSNQPQHF. The whole variable domain, filled in from reference TRBV2 and TRBJ1-5, reads EPEVTQTPSHQVTQMGQEVILRCVPISNHLYFYWYRQILGQKVEFLVSFYNNEISEKSEIFDDQFSVERPDGSNFTLKIRSTKLEDSAMYFCASSQGGFSNQPQHFGDGTRLSIL.

This chain connects TRBV7-8 to TRBJ2-7, with TRBD2 identical over 14 bases. With 1 base clipped from V and 6 bases from J, the junction kept 5 bases outside the gene matches. The CDR3 spans 16 residues. Germline lookup yields CDR1 SGHVS and CDR2 FQNEAQ. CDR3 bases: TGTGCCAGCAGCTTAGGAGGGACTAGCGGGAGTCGCGAGCAGTACTTC. Translation gives CASSLGGTSGSREQYF.

V is TRBV30 and J is TRBJ2-6, with 8 bases matching TRBD1. The length of the CDR3 is 17 residues. J lost 0 bases, V lost 2 bases, and 6 bases had no gene match. CDR1 is GTSNPN, CDR2 SVGIG, per germline (reference sequence). The CDR3 here is CAWSQGQGHSGANVLTF. For the CDR3, the DNA is TGTGCCTGGAGTCAAGGACAGGGCCACTCTGGGGCCAACGTCCTGACTTTC.

The chain has TRBV28 and TRBJ2-2, with 10 bases fitting TRBD2. CDR3 size: 17 residues. Trimming cost V 8 bases and J 2 bases; bases outside gene matches: 11. Germline CDR1 is MDHEN and CDR2 is SYDVKM. The CDR3 DNA reads TGTGCCAGCCACAACCCGGGACTAGCGCCTAACACCGGGGAGCTGTTTTTT. Its protein product is CASHNPGLAPNTGELFF.

The chain links TRBV28 to TRBJ1-2; 9 bases line up with TRBD1. The CDR3 has 15 amino acids. The V gene's germline CDR1 is MDHEN and CDR2 SYDVKM. With 6 bases clipped from V and 4 bases from J, the junction kept 9 bases outside the gene matches. CDR3 loop: CASSHAGTGSYGYTF. CDR3 in DNA: TGTGCCAGCAGCCACGCCGGGACAGGGTCCTATGGCTACACCTTC.

The CDR3 DNA sequence: TGTGCCAGCAGCCAGGGATCGATCACTGAAGCTTTCTTT. This translates into CASSQGSITEAFF. The J gene is TRBJ1-1, the V gene TRBV5-4, with D perhaps matching TRBD1 (5 bases). CDR3 length: 13 residues. V was cut by 4 bases and J by 4 bases, with 11 bases left in between. Germline CDR1 is SGHNT and CDR2 is YYREEE (reference sequence).

CDR3 coding DNA: TGTGCCAGTAGTATGCTGCAGGGGGCGGGAAATGAGCAGTTCTTC. It encodes CASSMLQGAGNEQFF. The chain uses TRBV19 and TRBJ2-1; TRBD1 aligns across 8 bases. Trimming took 3 bases from V and 7 from J; bases not matched to a gene: 8. The CDR3 is 15 residues long. Germline-derived CDR1 and CDR2 are LNHDA and SQIVND (reference sequence).

The chain recombines TRBV30 with TRBJ1-6; a weak D match, TRBD1 (5 bases). In germline, CDR1 is GTSNPN, CDR2 SVGIG (reference sequence). This CDR3 is built from 15 residues. V gave up 3 bases and J gave up 5 bases, with 14 bases separating them. CDR3 coding DNA: TGTGCCTGGAGAGCCCCAGGGAAGGATAATTCACCCCTCCACTTT. As protein: CAWRAPGKDNSPLHF.

This rearrangement joins TRBV28 to TRBJ2-7; TRBD1 might be the D (5 bases). Germline CDR1 reads MDHEN; CDR2 reads SYDVKM. V shed 6 bases and J shed 3 bases, with 15 bases lying between them. The CDR3 sequence is 14 residues long. The DNA for the CDR3 is TGTGCCAGCAGCTCGCCAGGGCCGATCTACGAGCAGTACTTC. Translation: CASSSPGPIYEQYF.

Only a few counts were recorded for this clone. The rearrangement links TRBV7-2 to TRBJ1-2; tentatively, D is TRBD1 (5 bases). Trimming cost V 2 bases and J 2 bases, with 9 bases left between them. Germline loops: CDR1 SGHTA, CDR2 FQGNSA. The CDR3 runs 14 residues. CDR3 sequence reads: CASSLNRLNYGYTF. The DNA for the CDR3 is TGTGCCAGCAGCTTAAACAGGCTAAACTATGGCTACACCTTC.

The chain recombines TRBV7-9 with TRBJ1-1; tentatively, D is TRBD1 (6 bases). There are 15 residues in the CDR3. V was trimmed by 2 bases and J by 7 bases, leaving 17 bases between them. The germline gives CDR1 SEHNR, CDR2 FQNEAQ (reference sequence). The CDR3 bases are TGTGCCAGCAGCTTACTCTTGGACAGAAATTATGAAGCTTTCTTT. Its translation is CASSLLLDRNYEAFF.

V is TRBV19 and J is TRBJ2-6; D ambiguous. This CDR3 spans 15 amino acids. Germline loops: CDR1 LNHDA, CDR2 SQIVND (reference sequence). V shed 2 bases and J shed 0 bases, with 5 bases lying between them. CDR3 loop: CASSIPVSGANVLTF. The CDR3 coding sequence is TGTGCCAGTAGTATACCCGTCTCTGGGGCCAACGTCCTGACTTTC.

The V gene is TRBV5-8, the J gene TRBJ2-1, with 9 bases aligning to TRBD1. This CDR3 is built from 15 residues. CDR1 and CDR2 (germline): SGHTS, YDEGEE. The V and J ends lost 3 bases and 2 bases, in that order; junction bases with no gene match: 3. In DNA form, the CDR3 reads TGTGCCAGCAGCTCGGGACAGGGCCCCTACAATGAGCAGTTCTTC. Protein sequence: CASSSGQGPYNEQFF.

This sequence joins TRBV28 and TRBJ2-3, with 9 bases identical to TRBD2. This CDR3 has 15 amino acids. Germline values: CDR1 MDHEN, CDR2 SYDVKM. Unmatched junction bases numbered 8, after V lost 7 bases and J lost 3 bases. The CDR3 reads CASKWASGETDTQYF. The CDR3 nucleotides read TGTGCCAGCAAATGGGCTAGCGGGGAAACAGATACGCAGTATTTT.

The rearrangement uses TRBV5-1 and TRBJ1-3; tentative D call: TRBD1 (5 bases). V gave up 0 bases and J gave up 0 bases, with 16 bases separating them. The germline CDR1 and CDR2 sequences are SGHRS and YFSETQ. CDR3 size: 18 residues. The CDR3 nucleotides are TGCGCCAGCAGCTTGGGGTGGGGCCAATCCAGCTCTGGAAACACCATATATTTT. Translation: CASSLGWGQSSSGNTIYF.

The genes are TRBV7-2 and TRBJ1-2; 8 bases map to TRBD1. CDR3 size: 15 residues. Germline loops: CDR1 SGHTA, CDR2 FQGNSA. The V gene end was trimmed by 5 bases and the J gene end by 7 bases; junction bases not matched to a gene: 12. Written as DNA, the CDR3 is TGTGCCAGCAGCCCGAACCTGGACAGGGTCGGTGGCTACACCTTC. Amino acid sequence: CASSPNLDRVGGYTF. Full variable domain (outside the CDR3, taken from reference TRBV7-2 and TRBJ1-2): GAGVSQSPSNKVTEKGKDVELRCDPISGHTALYWYRQSLGQGLEFLIYFQGNSAPDKSGLPSDRFSAERTGGSVSTLTIQRTQQEDSAVYLCASSPNLDRVGGYTFGSGTRLTVV.

V gene TRBV5-1 combines with J gene TRBJ2-6, with TRBD1 matching over 7 bases. The junction had 8 bases not matched to a gene; V was cut back by 4 bases and J by 4 bases. The germline gives CDR1 SGHRS, CDR2 YFSETQ. The CDR3 contains 16 residues. The chain's CDR3 is CASSEQGIRGANVLTF. As DNA, the CDR3 is TGCGCCAGCAGCGAACAGGGGATAAGAGGGGCCAACGTCCTGACTTTC.

The chain has TRBV7-9 and TRBJ1-6; TRBD1 matches 9 bases. The ends lost 5 bases at V and 13 bases at J; junction bases unmatched: 12. Germline assignment: CDR1 SEHNR and CDR2 FQNEAQ (reference sequence). The CDR3 runs to 15 residues. CDR3 DNA sequence: TGTGCCAGCAGCAAACCGGGACAGGGCTCTTTCCCCCTCCACTTT. Amino acids: CASSKPGQGSFPLHF.

With regard to this clone: A junction boundary mismatches the germline segment, possibly from a read error. Other DNA sequences from this sample encode an identical CDR3 as well. This chain uses TRBV7-2 with TRBJ1-1; a weak D match, TRBD1 (6 bases). Germline lookup yields CDR1 SGHTA and CDR2 FQGNSA. The CDR3 contains 13 residues. The DNA for the CDR3 is TGTGCCAGCAGGGACAGCTTAAACACTGAAGCCTTCTTT. Protein product: CASRDSLNTEAFF.